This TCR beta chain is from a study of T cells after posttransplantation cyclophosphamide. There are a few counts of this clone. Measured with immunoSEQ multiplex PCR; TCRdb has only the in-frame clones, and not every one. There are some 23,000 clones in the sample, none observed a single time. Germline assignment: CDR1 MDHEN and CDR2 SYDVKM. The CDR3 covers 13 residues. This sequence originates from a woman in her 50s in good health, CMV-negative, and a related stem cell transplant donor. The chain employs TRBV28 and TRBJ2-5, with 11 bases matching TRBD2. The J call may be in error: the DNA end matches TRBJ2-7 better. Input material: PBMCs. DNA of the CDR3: TGTGCCAGCAGTCGACTAGCGGGATACGAGCAGTACTTC. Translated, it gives CASSRLAGYEQYF.